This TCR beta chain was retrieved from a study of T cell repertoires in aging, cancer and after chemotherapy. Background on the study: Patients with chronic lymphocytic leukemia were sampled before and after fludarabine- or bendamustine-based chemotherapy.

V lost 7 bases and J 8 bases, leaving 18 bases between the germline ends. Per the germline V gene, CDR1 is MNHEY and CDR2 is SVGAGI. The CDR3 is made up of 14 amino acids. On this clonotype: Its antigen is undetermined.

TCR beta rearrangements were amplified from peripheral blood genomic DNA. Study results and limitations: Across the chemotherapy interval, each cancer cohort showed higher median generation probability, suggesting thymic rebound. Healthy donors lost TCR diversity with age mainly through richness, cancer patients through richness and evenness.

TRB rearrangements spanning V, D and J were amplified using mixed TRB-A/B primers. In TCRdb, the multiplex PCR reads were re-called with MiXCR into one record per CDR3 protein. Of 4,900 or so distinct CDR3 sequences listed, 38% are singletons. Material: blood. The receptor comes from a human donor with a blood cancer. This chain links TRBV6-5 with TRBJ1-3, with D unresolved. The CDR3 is CASTFTGSWDTIYF. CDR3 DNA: TGTGCCAGCACCTTCACCGGTAGCTGGGACACCATATATTTT.